The 21 T cell receptor beta chains below come from one sample, sequenced in a study of cytomegalovirus exposure and HLA in healthy donors. PCR employed 60 Vbeta and 13 Jbeta primers. TCRdb's copy holds only in-frame clones and misses some; the assay was immunoSEQ multiplex PCR. Here the sample spans some 200,000 clones, roughly 87% being singletons. The sequenced sample consisted of PBMCs. Source of these receptors: a man aged 45-65 years in good health and CMV-seronegative.

About this clone itself: One end of the junction is discordant with germline, which a read error may explain. The chain carries TRBV28 and TRBJ2-7; 7 bases align to TRBD2. The CDR3 totals 12 residues. Germline lookup yields CDR1 MDHEN and CDR2 SYDVKM. CDR3 residues: CASRTSSSEQYF. For the CDR3, the DNA is TGTGCCAGCAGGACTAGCTCCTCCGAGCAGTACTTC.

This clone showed up just once. The chain is built from TRBV7-9 and TRBJ1-2; D might be TRBD1 (5 bases). This CDR3 is built from 17 residues. The germline CDR1 and CDR2 sequences are SEHNR and FQNEAQ (reference sequence). Trimming left V 1 base short and J 4 bases short, with 19 bases between. In nucleotides, the CDR3 is TGTGCCAGCAGCTTAGGGACCAGCACCGGGACTGCCTATGGCTACACCTTC. This sequence encodes CASSLGTSTGTAYGYTF.

V and J are TRBV7-2 and TRBJ1-1; maybe TRBD1 (6 bases). Germline values: CDR1 SGHTA, CDR2 FQGNSA. This CDR3 spans 17 amino acids. V lost 5 bases and J 0 bases, leaving 19 bases between the germline ends. CDR3 sequence reads: CASSPRGGILMNTEAFF. The CDR3 DNA is TGTGCCAGCAGCCCCCGGGGGGGCATATTGATGAACACTGAAGCTTTCTTT.

This chain joins TRBV7-2 and TRBJ2-3; 10 bases align to TRBD1. With V trimmed by 5 bases and J by 5 bases, 10 bases remained unmatched. This CDR3 is 16 amino acids long. Germline V lookup: CDR1 SGHTA, CDR2 FQGNSA. This chain's CDR3 is CASSPRRQGAKDTQYF. CDR3 in DNA: TGTGCCAGCAGCCCCCGTCGACAGGGGGCAAAAGATACGCAGTATTTT. The full variable domain, rest sourced from reference TRBV7-2 and TRBJ2-3, is GAGVSQSPSNKVTEKGKDVELRCDPISGHTALYWYRQSLGQGLEFLIYFQGNSAPDKSGLPSDRFSAERTGGSVSTLTIQRTQQEDSAVYLCASSPRRQGAKDTQYFGPGTRLTVL.

The chain combines TRBV2 with TRBJ1-1; D might be TRBD1 (6 bases). The CDR3 is made up of 15 amino acids. Looked up from germline, CDR1 is SNHLY and CDR2 is FYNNEI. Trimming stripped 9 bases from V and 4 bases from J, with 21 bases between. CDR3 region: CASAGAQTRGTEAFF. Written as DNA, the CDR3 is TGTGCCAGTGCTGGGGCCCAGACCAGGGGCACTGAAGCTTTCTTT.

The rearrangement uses TRBV28 and TRBJ2-7, with 9 bases identical to TRBD2. Germline V gives CDR1 MDHEN, CDR2 SYDVKM. CDR3 length: 14 amino acids. The V segment lost 5 bases and the J segment 6 bases; nucleotides outside the gene matches: 8. The CDR3 protein is CASSDPGTSSEQYF. The CDR3 DNA reads as TGTGCCAGCAGTGACCCCGGGACTAGCAGCGAGCAGTACTTC.

V usage is TRBV5-3 and J usage is TRBJ2-5; tentatively, D is TRBD1 (6 bases). TRBV5-3 is identified as an open reading frame with a role that is uncertain. V was pared by 6 bases and J by 5 bases, with 14 bases between. The CDR3 loop spans 13 amino acids. The CDR3 loop is CARTTQGRETQYF. The CDR3 nucleotides are TGTGCCAGAACGACACAGGGACGCGAGACCCAGTACTTC.

V usage is TRBV6-1 and J usage is TRBJ2-3; 9 nucleotides line up with TRBD2. Trimming removed 8 bases from V and 8 bases from J; junction bases left unmatched: 8. The CDR3 contains 13 residues. CDR1 is MNHNS and CDR2 is SASEGT in the germline V gene. The CDR3 reads CASGREGRGTQYF. CDR3 sequence (DNA): TGTGCCAGCGGGCGGGAGGGCCGGGGTACGCAGTATTTT.

This chain connects TRBV7-2 to TRBJ2-3; 11 bases match TRBD2. The germline CDR1 and CDR2 sequences are SGHTA and FQGNSA. CDR3 length: 18 amino acids. V gave up 5 bases and J gave up 5 bases; unmatched junction bases: 15. As DNA, the CDR3 is TGTGCCAGCAGCCTACTAGGGGGTAGCGGGAGGGTTAAAGATACGCAGTATTTT. Translated: CASSLLGGSGRVKDTQYF.

This chain joins TRBV28 and TRBJ1-2, with 10 positions matching TRBD1. Germline V CDR1 and CDR2: MDHEN, SYDVKM. This CDR3 spans 15 amino acids. Germline trimming cut 7 bases from V and 4 bases from J; bases unmatched to any gene: 9. CDR3 nucleotides: TGTGCCAGCACCCAAGGCGGGACAGGGGCCTATGGCTACACCTTC. Its protein product is CASTQGGTGAYGYTF.

For the CDR3, the DNA is TGTGCCAGCAGCACGAGAGGTCCTGGGAACACTGAAGCTTTCTTT. Protein product: CASSTRGPGNTEAFF. The genes are TRBV7-8 and TRBJ1-1; the D is unclear. CDR1 and CDR2 from the germline V gene are SGHVS and FQNEAQ. Trimming left V 5 bases short and J 1 base short, with 14 bases between. CDR3 size: 15 residues.

The chain carries TRBV28 and TRBJ2-7; the match to TRBD1 covers 7 bases. CDR1 is MDHEN and CDR2 is SYDVKM in the germline V gene. The CDR3 is 13 residues long. After removal of 6 bases from V and 5 bases from J, the junction contained 7 bases not matched to a gene. The CDR3 sequence: CASSTTGVDEQYF. CDR3 nucleotides: TGTGCCAGCAGCACTACAGGGGTCGACGAGCAGTACTTC.

The chain joins TRBV5-1 to TRBJ2-5; weak D call: TRBD1 (5 bases). CDR3 length: 15 amino acids. The V end lost 4 bases, the J end lost 4 bases, and 17 bases lay between the germline ends. From germline, CDR1 is SGHRS and CDR2 YFSETQ. CDR3 amino acids: CASSRGMTLSETQYF. The CDR3 nucleotides are TGCGCCAGCAGCAGGGGCATGACCCTATCAGAGACCCAGTACTTC.

The chain combines TRBV7-2 with TRBJ2-3; 9 positions agree with TRBD2. V lost 4 bases, J lost 1 base, and 9 bases stayed unmatched. The CDR3 spans 17 residues. Germline CDR1 reads SGHTA; CDR2 reads FQGNSA. The CDR3: CASSSILAGAGTDTQYF. The CDR3 region has the DNA TGTGCCAGCAGCTCTATACTAGCGGGTGCAGGCACAGATACGCAGTATTTT.

This chain uses TRBV7-3 with TRBJ2-2, with a possible D match to TRBD2 (6 bases). The CDR3 is made up of 14 amino acids. V was clipped by 3 bases and J by 7 bases, with 12 bases between them. From germline, CDR1 is SGHTA and CDR2 FQGTGA. The CDR3 region is CASSFTGDLGELFF. As DNA, the CDR3 is TGTGCCAGCAGCTTCACGGGAGATCTCGGGGAGCTGTTTTTT.

The chain uses TRBV19 and TRBJ1-1, with a tentative D call TRBD1 (5 bases). CDR3 size: 15 residues. Trimming left V 5 bases short and J 4 bases short, with 17 bases between. CDR1 LNHDA and CDR2 SQIVND come from the germline V gene (reference sequence). The CDR3 loop is CASSHGGSGGTEAFF. The CDR3 DNA follows: TGTGCCAGTAGTCACGGCGGTTCCGGGGGCACTGAAGCTTTCTTT. Variable domain in full (rest from reference TRBV19 and TRBJ1-1): DGGITQSPKYLFRKEGQNVTLSCEQNLNHDAMYWYRQDPGQGLRLIYYSQIVNDFQKGDIAEGYSVSREKKESFPLTVTSAQKNPTAFYLCASSHGGSGGTEAFFGQGTRLTVV.

The chain links TRBV4-1 to TRBJ2-5; 10 bases fit TRBD1. TRBJ2-7 matches the DNA end more closely, so the J call is doubtful. Germline CDR1 reads MGHRA; CDR2 reads YSYEKL. CDR3 size: 15 residues. As DNA, the CDR3 is TGCGCCAGCAGCCAATTGGGACAGGGGAGAGACGAGCAGTACTTC. Translating gives CASSQLGQGRDEQYF.

The chain combines TRBV28 with TRBJ1-2; 9 nucleotides match TRBD1. The CDR3 covers 14 residues. Germline CDR1 and CDR2: MDHEN and SYDVKM. V lost 10 bases, J lost 1 base, and 7 bases stayed unmatched. The CDR3 sequence: CATEGQGFNYGYTF. The CDR3 bases are TGTGCCACCGAGGGACAGGGTTTTAACTATGGCTACACCTTC.

The V call is TRBV7-9, the J call TRBJ1-2; tentative D call: TRBD1 (6 bases). Between the trimmed V and J ends, which lost 3 bases and 2 bases, there was a span of 13 bases. The CDR3 contains 15 residues. Germline values: CDR1 SEHNR, CDR2 FQNEAQ (reference sequence). The CDR3 region is CASSFDRISNYGYTF. Here the CDR3 DNA reads TGTGCCAGCAGCTTTGACAGGATATCAAACTATGGCTACACCTTC.

The V and J genes are TRBV6-5 and TRBJ1-2; weak D call: TRBD1 (6 bases). Germline V gene lookup returns CDR1 MNHEY and CDR2 SVGAGI. This CDR3 region has 14 residues. The V end was cut by 6 bases, the J end by 4 bases, with 15 bases between. The CDR3 DNA is TGTGCCAGCAGCGAAACGGGGGGGCGCTATGGCTACACCTTC. Protein sequence: CASSETGGRYGYTF.

On this clone itself: Other DNA sequences in this sample translate to the same CDR3. The chain has TRBV7-2 and TRBJ2-4; 8 bases are a match to TRBD1. The ends lost 7 bases at V and 3 bases at J; junction bases unmatched: 8. This CDR3 comprises 15 residues. Germline CDR1 is SGHTA and CDR2 is FQGNSA. The CDR3 bases are TGTGCCAGCAACAGGCCAGGGGGCAGCAAAAACATTCAGTACTTC. Protein: CASNRPGGSKNIQYF. The full variable domain, with the rest looked up from reference TRBV7-2 and TRBJ2-4, is GAGVSQSPSNKVTEKGKDVELRCDPISGHTALYWYRQSLGQGLEFLIYFQGNSAPDKSGLPSDRFSAERTGGSVSTLTIQRTQQEDSAVYLCASNRPGGSKNIQYFGAGTRLSVL.